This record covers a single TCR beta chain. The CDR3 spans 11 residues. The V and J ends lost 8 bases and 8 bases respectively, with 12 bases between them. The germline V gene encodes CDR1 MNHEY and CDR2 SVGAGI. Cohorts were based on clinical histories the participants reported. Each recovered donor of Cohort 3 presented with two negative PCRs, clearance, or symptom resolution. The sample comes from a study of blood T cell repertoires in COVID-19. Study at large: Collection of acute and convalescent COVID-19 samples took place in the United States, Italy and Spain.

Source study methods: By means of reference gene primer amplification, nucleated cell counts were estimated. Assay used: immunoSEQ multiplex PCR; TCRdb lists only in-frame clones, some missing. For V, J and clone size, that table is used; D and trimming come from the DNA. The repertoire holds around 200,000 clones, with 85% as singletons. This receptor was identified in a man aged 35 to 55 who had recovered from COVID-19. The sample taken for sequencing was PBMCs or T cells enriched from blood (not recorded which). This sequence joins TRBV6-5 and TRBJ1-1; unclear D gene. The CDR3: CASVRGREAFF. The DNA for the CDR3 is TGTGCCAGCGTTCGGGGAAGGGAAGCTTTCTTT.